The 22 T cell receptor beta chains in this list originate from one sample, sequenced in a study of lung T cells in sarcoidosis with Löfgren's syndrome. MiXCR, run by TCRdb on the reads, gives a single entry per CDR3 protein. The profile covers some 2,500 distinct CDR3 sequences, with roughly 29% appearing a single time and 8.7% taken by the ten largest. Source material: CD4+ T cells from PBMCs. These receptors all stem from a human donor with sarcoidosis (Löfgren's syndrome or another form), or a control subject (not recorded which).

Remarks on this clonotype: This sequence may be a read error, since a much larger clone differs from it by one base. This chain links TRBV5-1 with TRBJ2-7; D tentatively fits TRBD1 or TRBD2 (5 bases each). Trimming removed 4 bases at V and 3 bases at J, with 14 bases between. Looked up from germline, CDR1 is SGHRS and CDR2 is YFSETQ. The CDR3 has 14 amino acids. In DNA, the CDR3 is TGCGCCAGCAGCAGGATAGGGGCGGGCTACGAGCAGTACTTC. Its protein is CASSRIGAGYEQYF.

Relative to its sample, this clonotype is medium-sized. The chain joins TRBV5-8 to TRBJ2-3, with 8 bases matching TRBD1. The CDR3 contains 16 residues. The trim removed 3 bases at V and 3 bases at J, leaving 9 bases unmatched. CDR1 and CDR2 (germline): SGHTS, YDEGEE. The CDR3 coding sequence is TGTGCCAGCAGCTCTCCAATCAGACAGGGGACAGATACGCAGTATTTT. It translates to CASSSPIRQGTDTQYF. The full variable domain, rest sourced from reference TRBV5-8 and TRBJ2-3, is EAGVTQSPTHLIKTRGQQATLRCSPISGHTSVYWYQQALGLGLQFLLWYDEGEERNRGNFPPRFSGRQFPNYSSELNVNALELEDSALYLCASSSPIRQGTDTQYFGPGTRLTVL.

This clonotype is termed large. The rearrangement uses TRBV20-1 and TRBJ2-3; 7 bases are shared with TRBD2. Germline V CDR1 and CDR2: DFQATT, SNEGSKA (reference sequence). There are 14 residues in the CDR3. Trimming removed 7 bases from V and 2 bases from J; junction bases left unmatched: 9. The DNA of the CDR3 is TGCAGTGTCGAGCGGGGAACCTCCACAGATACGCAGTATTTT. Encoded protein: CSVERGTSTDTQYF.

Comment on this clonotype: This may be a read error: a much more frequent sequence differs by one nucleotide. The chain joins TRBV5-1 to TRBJ2-1; D not certain. Germline assignment: CDR1 SGHRS and CDR2 YFSETQ. The CDR3 is 13 residues long. Trimming stripped 0 bases from V and 12 bases from J, with 13 bases between. In DNA, the CDR3 is TGCGCCAGCAGCTTGGAAGGTGGTGGAAGGCAGTTCTTC. Amino acids: CASSLEGGGRQFF.

Regarding this clonotype: Because the CDR3 is missing its conserved closing phenylalanine or tryptophan, this is likely a read error. The chain uses TRBV6-5 and TRBJ2-7, with D possibly matching TRBD2 (5 bases). This CDR3 comprises 14 residues. Germline V gene lookup returns CDR1 MNHEY and CDR2 SVGAGI. The CDR3 bases are TGTGCCAGCAGTTCCGCCTGGGCAGACTACAAGCAGTACCTC. This encodes CASSSAWADYKQYL.

This clonotype is classed as medium-sized. The chain uses TRBV6-1 and TRBJ2-3; D gene ambiguous. This CDR3 spans 13 amino acids. The V gene's germline CDR1 is MNHNS and CDR2 SASEGT. Trimming stripped 6 bases from V and 0 bases from J, with 7 bases between. The CDR3: CASRMDSTDTQYF. CDR3 bases: TGTGCCAGCAGGATGGACAGCACAGATACGCAGTATTTT.

This clonotype qualifies as large. V gene TRBV6-1 combines with J gene TRBJ1-1; the D gene is possibly TRBD1 (5 bases). Germline V gives CDR1 MNHNS, CDR2 SASEGT. The CDR3 is 15 amino acids. Trimming took 10 bases from V and 4 from J, leaving 22 bases between them. The CDR3, as DNA: TGTGCCACCGTGGACAAACCCGCAGTGGGCACTGAAGCTTTCTTT. It yields the protein CATVDKPAVGTEAFF.

The chain uses TRBV20-1 and TRBJ1-1, with a tentative D call TRBD1 (6 bases). Germline V lookup: CDR1 DFQATT, CDR2 SNEGSKA (reference sequence). V gave up 3 bases and J gave up 4 bases, with 9 bases separating them. The CDR3 covers 12 residues. Here the CDR3 DNA reads TGCAGTGCTAGTAGCAGGGGCACTGAAGCTTTCTTT. Amino acids: CSASSRGTEAFF.

This clonotype is deemed medium-sized. V usage is TRBV12-3 or TRBV12-4 and J usage is TRBJ2-3, with D perhaps matching TRBD1 (5 bases). This CDR3 is built from 14 residues. Trimming removed 10 bases at V and 3 bases at J, with 17 bases between. This CDR3 is CATDGRVTTDTQYF. Here the CDR3 DNA reads TGTGCCACCGACGGCAGGGTAACGACAGATACGCAGTATTTT.

The chain has TRBV20-1 and TRBJ1-1; D might be TRBD1 (6 bases). This CDR3 region has 15 residues. Germline values: CDR1 DFQATT, CDR2 SNEGSKA (reference sequence). Deletions cut 6 bases from V and 3 bases from J, with 20 bases between. Written as DNA, the CDR3 is TGCAGTGCCCTAACGGCAGGGGCAGGGGACACTGAAGCTTTCTTT. Its protein is CSALTAGAGDTEAFF.

In its sample, this clonotype ranks as medium-sized. This sequence joins TRBV27 and TRBJ2-3; tentatively, D is TRBD1 (6 bases). Trimming pared 5 bases from V and 1 base from J, leaving 13 bases between. Germline V gives CDR1 MNHEY, CDR2 SMNVEV (reference sequence). The CDR3 sequence is 15 residues long. CDR3 nucleotide sequence: TGTGCCAGCAGTCCCCGAGGGGGAGGCACAGATACGCAGTATTTT. Its translation is CASSPRGGGTDTQYF.

This clonotype is classed as large. The CDR3 DNA is TGTGCCAGCAGTGGGCAGTCAGGGGCAGATACGCAGTATTTT. It specifies CASSGQSGADTQYF. The V gene is TRBV6-1, the J gene TRBJ2-3; a possible D gene is TRBD1 (6 bases). The CDR3 length is 14 residues. Per germline, CDR1 MNHNS and CDR2 SASEGT. V lost 4 bases and J lost 4, with 12 bases in between.

This clonotype is medium-sized by share. V is TRBV12-3 or TRBV12-4 and J is TRBJ2-1; D may be TRBD2 (6 bases). The CDR3 covers 16 residues. V lost 7 bases to trimming and J lost 6 bases, with 22 bases between them. The CDR3 DNA sequence: TGTGCCAGCAAAGGAGGGAGTAGCGGTTCGGGCAATGAGCAGTTCTTC. Encoded protein: CASKGGSSGSGNEQFF.

The sample holds many counts of this clonotype. The rearrangement uses TRBV3-1 and TRBJ2-1; D gene unclear. The V and J ends lost 1 base and 0 bases respectively, with 10 bases between them. The CDR3 is 16 residues long. Germline CDR1 LGHDT, CDR2 YNNKEL (reference sequence). The CDR3: CASSQGRVSSYNEQFF. The CDR3 DNA reads TGTGCCAGCAGCCAAGGTAGAGTTAGCTCCTACAATGAGCAGTTCTTC.

This clonotype is termed medium-sized. The V call is TRBV5-4, the J call TRBJ1-1, with a weak D call TRBD1 (5 bases). The CDR3 spans 15 residues. Germline loops: CDR1 SGHNT, CDR2 YYREEE (reference sequence). With 3 bases removed from V and 4 bases from J, the gap between germline ends came to 16 bases. Here the CDR3 DNA reads TGTGCCAGCAGCTCCCAAGCACGGGGACCCACTGAAGCTTTCTTT. Translated, it gives CASSSQARGPTEAFF.

This clonotype was counted at least ten times. The J gene is TRBJ2-7, the V gene TRBV28; the match to TRBD2 covers 12 bases. J lost 5 bases, V lost 6 bases, and 5 bases had no gene match. There are 14 residues in the CDR3. Germline V gives CDR1 MDHEN, CDR2 SYDVKM. CDR3 coding DNA: TGTGCCAGCAGGCTAGCGGGAGGGATGAACGAGCAGTACTTC. Translation gives CASRLAGGMNEQYF.

This clonotype occurred many times. This chain joins TRBV29-1 and TRBJ2-1, with 12 bases that match TRBD2. Looked up from germline, CDR1 is SQVTM and CDR2 is ANQGSEA. With V trimmed by 3 bases and J by 7 bases, 7 bases remained unmatched. CDR3 length: 15 residues. Written as DNA, the CDR3 is TGCAGCGTTGATAGACTAGCGGGAGTTAAAAATGAGCAGTTCTTC. It yields the protein CSVDRLAGVKNEQFF.

A note on this clonotype: This may come from a read error, since a much larger clone is one base off. CDR3 DNA sequence: TGTGCCGGCAGCCGGGAGGGACTAGCGTCGGATACGCAGTATTTT. It codes for CAGSREGLASDTQYF. The chain is built from TRBV5-4 and TRBJ2-3; 10 bases agree with TRBD2. This CDR3 contains 15 residues. Germline V CDR1 and CDR2: SGHNT, YYREEE (reference sequence).

Comments on this clonotype: This likely comes from a read error, as the CDR3 has no conserved phenylalanine or tryptophan at its end. The chain links TRBV7-8 to TRBJ2-1; 8 positions agree with TRBD2. The V gene's germline CDR1 is SGHVS and CDR2 FQNEAQ. CDR3 length: 19 residues. The CDR3 nucleotides read TGTGCCAGCAACTTAGTCAGGGAGCTACTAGCGGACCCCTACAATGAGCAGTTCCTC. Amino acids: CASNLVRELLADPYNEQFL.

By its share, this clonotype is large. The V call is TRBV7-2, the J call TRBJ1-5; D might be TRBD1 (5 bases). The CDR3 spans 15 residues. CDR1 and CDR2 from the germline V gene are SGHTA and FQGNSA. Trimming took off 5 bases at V and 0 bases at J, with 11 bases between the two ends. The chain's CDR3 is CASSIDSYSNQPQHF. For the CDR3, the DNA is TGTGCCAGCAGCATCGACAGTTATAGCAATCAGCCCCAGCATTTT.

To note about this clonotype: At one of its ends the junction is not consistent with the germline gene, which may arise from a read error. The chain links TRBV15 to TRBJ2-1, with no clear D. Germline V lookup: CDR1 LNHNV, CDR2 YYDKDF (reference sequence). The CDR3 extends over 15 amino acids. The DNA of the CDR3 is TGTGCCACCAAGGCCGAGCGAGCCGCATACAATAAGCAGTTCTTC. This gives the protein CATKAERAAYNKQFF.

This clonotype was counted at least ten times. V is TRBV5-1 and J is TRBJ1-6, with a possible D match to TRBD1 (5 bases). V dropped 2 bases and J dropped 6 bases, with 9 bases sitting between them. CDR1 is SGHRS, CDR2 YFSETQ, per germline. CDR3 length equals 14 residues. CDR3 sequence: CASSLEGANSPLHF. The CDR3 DNA sequence: TGCGCCAGCAGCTTAGAAGGGGCTAATTCACCCCTCCACTTT.